These 17 T cell receptor beta chains were all obtained from the same sample, sequenced in a study of shared clonotypes between healthy human individuals. The table came from immunoSEQ multiplex PCR; TCRdb's copy has only in-frame clones and leaves some out. Among 450,000 to 550,000 clones listed, approximately 85% were seen once. Specimen: PBMCs. Receptors originate from a woman between 35 and 50 years old in good health. Some clones in this sample may be carry-over from other donors' samples.

V is TRBV13 and J is TRBJ2-3; D remains unclear. Germline V lookup: CDR1 PRHDT, CDR2 FYEKMQ (reference sequence). Trimming cost V 2 bases and J 2 bases, with 8 bases left between them. The CDR3 contains 14 residues. This chain's CDR3 is CASSLHGNTDTQYF. The CDR3 DNA sequence: TGTGCCAGCAGCTTACACGGCAACACAGATACGCAGTATTTT.

The CDR3 here is CASSPPGSVRNTEAFF. The CDR3 bases are TGTGCCAGCTCACCACCGGGGTCAGTTAGGAACACTGAAGCTTTCTTT. The V and J genes are TRBV18 and TRBJ1-1; no clear D gene. The CDR3 consists of 16 residues. With 0 bases removed from V and 1 base from J, the gap between germline ends came to 12 bases. The germline V gene encodes CDR1 KGHSH and CDR2 LQKENI.

The chain recombines TRBV6-4 with TRBJ2-7; TRBD1 is a possible D gene (6 bases). Trimming took 2 bases from V and 6 from J, leaving 11 bases between them. CDR1 MRHNA and CDR2 SNTAGT come from the germline V gene. The CDR3 has 13 residues. Written as DNA, the CDR3 is TGTGCCAGCAGTGACATCAGGGGTTCCGAGCAGTACTTC. It encodes CASSDIRGSEQYF.

This chain uses TRBV5-4 with TRBJ1-1, with 7 bases lining up with TRBD1. V dropped 3 bases and J dropped 6; count of bases not matched to a gene: 11. CDR1 is SGHNT and CDR2 is YYREEE in the germline V gene (reference sequence). The length of the CDR3 is 15 residues. The CDR3 is CASSSHQGERPEAFF. CDR3 nucleotides: TGTGCCAGCAGCTCCCACCAGGGGGAGAGGCCTGAAGCTTTCTTT.

The chain has TRBV7-6 and TRBJ2-7; 8 positions agree with TRBD1. V lost 5 bases and J lost 7; bases outside the gene matches: 4. This CDR3 region has 12 residues. CDR1 SGHVS and CDR2 FNYEAQ come from the germline V gene. The CDR3 DNA reads as TGTGCCAGCAGCATTGACAGGGGTGAGCAGTACTTC. This translates into CASSIDRGEQYF.

V gene TRBV7-3 combines with J gene TRBJ2-1; tentatively, D is TRBD1 (5 bases). Germline V gene data show CDR1 as SGHTA and CDR2 as FQGTGA. Trimming shortened V by 5 bases and J by 0 bases, and 11 bases separated the two germline ends. CDR3 length equals 15 residues. CDR3 sequence (DNA): TGTGCCAGCAGCCGTCTAGGGGCCTCCTACAATGAGCAGTTCTTC. Translation: CASSRLGASYNEQFF.

This sequence joins TRBV30 and TRBJ2-5; 10 nucleotides align to TRBD2. V was clipped by 1 base and J by 5 bases; unmatched bases: 7. The CDR3 has 15 residues. CDR1 is GTSNPN, CDR2 SVGIG, per germline (reference sequence). This CDR3 is CAWSALTSGLETQYF. The DNA of the CDR3 is TGTGCCTGGAGTGCCCTGACTAGCGGGCTCGAGACCCAGTACTTC.

The V call is TRBV4-2, the J call TRBJ1-4; the D is unclear. Germline assignment: CDR1 LGHNA and CDR2 YNFKEQ. This CDR3 is 16 amino acids long. Trimming removed 0 bases at V and 8 bases at J, with 16 bases between. The CDR3 DNA sequence: TGTGCCAGCAGCCAAGATGATAGGGCGCCTGGGGAAAAACTGTTTTTT. Amino acid sequence: CASSQDDRAPGEKLFF.

The chain links TRBV6-5 to TRBJ2-5; D call uncertain. The CDR3 runs 12 residues. V was shortened by 0 bases and J by 7 bases, with 6 bases between the two germline ends. CDR1 is MNHEY and CDR2 is SVGAGI in the germline V gene. CDR3 sequence reads: CASSYSPGTQYF. The CDR3 DNA sequence: TGTGCCAGCAGTTACTCTCCTGGGACCCAGTACTTC.

CDR3 nucleotide sequence: TGCAGCGTCCGGACAGCCTACTATGGCTACACCTTC. Amino acid sequence: CSVRTAYYGYTF. This chain connects TRBV29-1 to TRBJ1-2; possible D gene TRBD1, 6 bases. The CDR3 loop spans 12 amino acids. The germline V and J ends were trimmed by 6 bases and 3 bases, with 11 bases remaining between them. Germline CDR1 is SQVTM and CDR2 is ANQGSEA.

The CDR3 bases are TGTGCCAGCTACCTGAGTGGCAGCGATTATTATGGCTACACCTTC. This translates into CASYLSGSDYYGYTF. The V gene is TRBV6-5, the J gene TRBJ1-2; D is unresolved. The V end lost 8 bases, the J end lost 5 bases, and 21 bases lay between the germline ends. Germline V CDR1 and CDR2: MNHEY, SVGAGI. The CDR3 runs 15 residues.

Remarks on this clone: In the same sample, other DNA sequences code for this CDR3. This sequence joins TRBV9 and TRBJ2-2, with no clear D. This CDR3 comprises 14 residues. The V end lost 0 bases, the J end lost 0 bases, and 3 bases lay between the germline ends. Germline V gives CDR1 SGDLS, CDR2 YYNGEE. The CDR3 sequence is CASSVAANTGELFF. Here the CDR3 DNA reads TGTGCCAGCAGCGTAGCGGCGAACACCGGGGAGCTGTTTTTT. The full variable domain, completed using reference TRBV9 and TRBJ2-2, is DSGVTQTPKHLITATGQRVTLRCSPRSGDLSVYWYQQSLDQGLQFLIQYYNGEERAKGNILERFSAQQFPDLHSELNLSSLELGDSALYFCASSVAANTGELFFGEGSRLTVL.

The V call is TRBV7-3, the J call TRBJ2-1; weak D call: TRBD2 (5 bases). The V gene lost 1 base and the J gene lost 6 bases, with 13 bases spanning the gap. This CDR3 has 15 residues. CDR1 and CDR2 (germline): SGHTA, FQGTGA. The CDR3, as DNA: TGTGCCAGCAGCTTAAAGTGGGAGAAGCGCAATGAGCAGTTCTTC. This encodes CASSLKWEKRNEQFF.

This clone appeared once. The chain is built from TRBV6-5 and TRBJ2-7; 7 bases match TRBD1. After removal of 7 bases from V and 1 base from J, the junction contained 4 bases not matched to a gene. Germline V gene sequence: CDR1 MNHEY, CDR2 SVGAGI. This CDR3 spans 13 amino acids. CDR3 nucleotide sequence: TGTGCCAGCAATCGGGACAGTTCCTACGAGCAGTACTTC. As protein: CASNRDSSYEQYF.

This clone was picked up one time. This rearrangement joins TRBV30 to TRBJ2-3, with D maybe TRBD1 (6 bases). The CDR3 length is 14 residues. Trimming shortened V by 0 bases and J by 3 bases, and 10 bases separated the two germline ends. Per the germline V gene, CDR1 is GTSNPN and CDR2 is SVGIG (reference sequence). The CDR3 reads CAWSVRGGTDTQYF. CDR3 DNA sequence: TGTGCCTGGAGTGTACGAGGGGGAACAGATACGCAGTATTTT. Using reference TRBV30 and TRBJ2-3 for the parts outside the CDR3, the full variable domain is SQTIHQWPATLVQPVGSPLSLECTVEGTSNPNLYWYRQAAGRGLQLLFYSVGIGQISSEVPQNLSASRPQDRQFILSSKKLLLSDSGFYLCAWSVRGGTDTQYFGPGTRLTVL.

The chain links TRBV5-5 to TRBJ1-2; the match to TRBD1 covers 9 bases. The V and J ends lost 0 bases and 3 bases, in that order; junction bases with no gene match: 0. Germline loops: CDR1 SGHKS, CDR2 YYEKEE (reference sequence). The CDR3 covers 14 residues. The CDR3 spells CASSLGTGDYGYTF. The CDR3 DNA follows: TGTGCCAGCAGCTTGGGGACAGGGGACTATGGCTACACCTTC.

V gene TRBV28 combines with J gene TRBJ1-4, with D unresolved. Trimming took 4 bases from V and 4 from J, leaving 16 bases between them. CDR3 length equals 16 residues. The germline CDR1 and CDR2 sequences are MDHEN and SYDVKM. The CDR3 DNA reads as TGTGCCAGCAGTTCCGCGCTAGGACGCGGTAATGAAAAACTGTTTTTT. Amino acids: CASSSALGRGNEKLFF.